Below, 22 T cell receptor beta chains from the same sample are listed, as sequenced in a study of T-cell memory formation after mild COVID-19. Via MiXCR, TCRdb re-called the 5' RACE reads, giving one row per CDR3 protein. The sample holds 350,000 to 450,000 distinct CDR3 sequences, 25% to 30% seen once. The sequencing sample was made of PBMCs or a T cell subset sorted from them (not recorded which). All receptors derive from an adult woman who had mild COVID-19 (a few samples of this study predate the infection). Cell type and time point are not known.

The chain carries TRBV7-6 and TRBJ2-7, with D maybe TRBD1 (5 bases). CDR1 is SGHVS and CDR2 is FNYEAQ in the germline V gene. The CDR3 has 15 residues. V was cut by 5 bases and J by 3 bases, with 17 bases left in between. CDR3 DNA: TGTGCCAGCAGCGCACAGGCGTATAGACTCTACGAGCAGTACTTC. Protein: CASSAQAYRLYEQYF.

The V call is TRBV5-1, the J call TRBJ2-5; tentatively, D is TRBD2 (5 bases). There are 15 residues in the CDR3. Germline V gives CDR1 SGHRS, CDR2 YFSETQ. V lost 4 bases and J lost 2, with 15 bases in between. The CDR3 DNA reads as TGCGCCAGCAGCCTTAACAGCGGCGGTCAAGAGACCCAGTACTTC. This sequence encodes CASSLNSGGQETQYF.

Only a few counts were recorded for this clonotype. This chain's CDR3 is CSAERQGVYEQYF. The CDR3 bases are TGCAGTGCGGAAAGACAGGGGGTTTACGAGCAGTACTTC. The chain combines TRBV20-1 with TRBJ2-7; 9 bases line up with TRBD1. The CDR3 is 13 residues long. The V segment lost 6 bases and the J segment 4 bases; nucleotides outside the gene matches: 7. CDR1 is DFQATT, CDR2 SNEGSKA, per germline (reference sequence).

V is TRBV20-1 and J is TRBJ1-1; TRBD1 aligns across 7 bases. The CDR3 runs to 14 residues. CDR1 DFQATT and CDR2 SNEGSKA come from the germline V gene (reference sequence). Trimming took 3 bases from V and 0 from J; bases not matched to a gene: 4. CDR3 protein: CSASRGNMNTEAFF. The DNA for the CDR3 is TGCAGTGCTAGCAGGGGGAACATGAACACTGAAGCTTTCTTT.

This clonotype appeared a few times. The rearrangement joins TRBV30 to TRBJ1-2; D might be TRBD1 (5 bases). The CDR3 sequence is 13 residues long. V was clipped by 2 bases and J by 2 bases, with 9 bases between them. The germline gives CDR1 GTSNPN, CDR2 SVGIG (reference sequence). Here the CDR3 reads CAWSRDENYGYTF. DNA for the CDR3: TGTGCCTGGAGTCGGGACGAAAACTATGGCTACACCTTC.

This clonotype has only a few counts. This chain links TRBV4-3 with TRBJ2-3; tentative D call: TRBD1 (5 bases). Deletions cut 1 base from V and 3 bases from J, with 11 bases between. Germline lookup yields CDR1 LGHNA and CDR2 YSLEER. The CDR3 has 15 amino acids. CDR3 region: CASSQGRRATDTQYF. DNA for the CDR3: TGCGCCAGCAGCCAAGGTCGCAGGGCTACAGATACGCAGTATTTT.

The chain carries TRBV27 and TRBJ2-7; D is ambiguous. The CDR3 is made up of 13 amino acids. Trimming left V 5 bases short and J 2 bases short, with 10 bases between. The germline CDR1 and CDR2 sequences are MNHEY and SMNVEV (reference sequence). CDR3 nucleotides: TGTGCCAGCAGTCCCTCGACAACCTACGAGCAGTACTTC. Translation: CASSPSTTYEQYF.

The rearrangement uses TRBV2 and TRBJ1-3; possibly TRBD1 for D (5 bases). Germline CDR1 reads SNHLY; CDR2 reads FYNNEI. The length of the CDR3 is 13 residues. Trimming removed 10 bases from V and 0 bases from J, with 10 bases in between. The CDR3 is CATGRGSGNTIYF. The CDR3 DNA is TGTGCCACGGGACGGGGCTCTGGAAACACCATATATTTT.

The chain combines TRBV3-1 with TRBJ2-3; TRBD1 matches 7 bases. Looked up from germline, CDR1 is LGHDT and CDR2 is YNNKEL (reference sequence). V dropped 4 bases and J dropped 5; count of bases not matched to a gene: 6. The CDR3 runs to 14 residues. The CDR3 DNA sequence: TGTGCCAGCAGCCCCAGGGGGAAGGGAGATACGCAGTATTTT. It codes for CASSPRGKGDTQYF.

The V gene is TRBV11-1, the J gene TRBJ2-3, with TRBD2 identical over 8 bases. The CDR3 has 13 amino acids. Germline CDR1 reads SGHAT; CDR2 reads FQDESV (reference sequence). The V segment lost 4 bases and the J segment 8 bases; nucleotides outside the gene matches: 5. The CDR3 here is CASSSGLAITQYF. CDR3 DNA: TGTGCCAGCAGCTCAGGACTAGCAATTACGCAGTATTTT.

This clonotype occurred once. At one boundary the junction diverges from the germline segment, which might be a read error. This chain uses TRBV30 with TRBJ1-2, with D hard to call. The CDR3 loop spans 12 amino acids. Germline V lookup: CDR1 GTSNPN, CDR2 SVGIG (reference sequence). CDR3 coding DNA: TGTGCCCAAGGGCCGGAAAAGTCTCCCGACGCCTTC. Protein: CAQGPEKSPDAF.

This sequence joins TRBV6-2 or TRBV6-3 and TRBJ1-5; D is unclear. Trimming left V 1 base short and J 5 bases short, with 12 bases between. From germline, CDR1 is MNHEY and CDR2 SVGEGT. This CDR3 has 15 amino acids. CDR3 in DNA: TGTGCCAGCAGTTACTTTCGGGGAGATCATCAGCCCCAGCATTTT. Amino acids: CASSYFRGDHQPQHF.

This rearrangement joins TRBV11-3 to TRBJ2-3; TRBD2 matches 8 bases. The germline CDR1 and CDR2 sequences are SGHNT and YENEEA. This CDR3 region has 16 residues. V lost 3 bases and J lost 4; bases outside the gene matches: 9. CDR3: CASSFRLAPPADTQYF. The CDR3 DNA sequence: TGTGCCAGCAGCTTCAGACTAGCGCCCCCCGCAGATACGCAGTATTTT.

This clonotype occurred a few times. This chain links TRBV4-1 with TRBJ2-3, with D possibly being TRBD2 (6 bases). From germline, CDR1 is MGHRA and CDR2 YSYEKL. The V end was cut by 0 bases, the J end by 1 base, with 14 bases between. The CDR3 loop spans 17 amino acids. CDR3 protein: CASSQDFPGVGTDTQYF. CDR3 nucleotide sequence: TGCGCCAGCAGCCAAGATTTTCCGGGAGTTGGCACAGATACGCAGTATTTT.

V usage is TRBV4-1 and J usage is TRBJ2-5; 8 positions match TRBD2. Germline assignment: CDR1 MGHRA and CDR2 YSYEKL. The CDR3 loop spans 14 amino acids. Trimming cost V 7 bases and J 4 bases; bases outside gene matches: 8. In DNA, the CDR3 is TGCGCCAGCACCGGGACTAGGGATCGAGAGACCCAGTACTTC. Its translation: CASTGTRDRETQYF.

The rearrangement joins TRBV7-2 to TRBJ1-1; 10 bases map to TRBD1. The CDR3 covers 15 residues. The V segment lost 1 base and the J segment 6 bases; nucleotides outside the gene matches: 5. The germline CDR1 and CDR2 sequences are SGHTA and FQGNSA. CDR3 DNA: TGTGCCAGCAGCTTAGTGGGACAGGGGATTGCTGAAGCTTTCTTT. Encoded protein: CASSLVGQGIAEAFF.

The chain recombines TRBV19 with TRBJ2-2, with D perhaps matching TRBD1 (5 bases). The germline CDR1 and CDR2 sequences are LNHDA and SQIVND (reference sequence). V dropped 5 bases and J dropped 1 base, with 17 bases sitting between them. The CDR3 has 17 residues. The CDR3, as DNA: TGTGCCAGTAGTCCCACGACAGCGAGACTGAACACCGGGGAGCTGTTTTTT. It translates to CASSPTTARLNTGELFF.

This clonotype was seen only a few times. The chain is built from TRBV9 and TRBJ2-3; 10 bases map to TRBD2. Germline trimming cut 1 base from V and 6 bases from J; bases unmatched to any gene: 8. This CDR3 region has 16 residues. Germline V gene lookup returns CDR1 SGDLS and CDR2 YYNGEE. The DNA of the CDR3 is TGTGCCAGCAGCGTAACTAGCGGGACTCTACTGGATACGCAGTATTTT. It specifies CASSVTSGTLLDTQYF.

The rearrangement uses TRBV25-1 and TRBJ2-1; 7 bases fit TRBD2. This CDR3 comprises 16 residues. J was trimmed by 0 bases and V by 6 bases; bases with no gene match: 8. Per germline, CDR1 MGHDK and CDR2 SYGVNS. The CDR3 nucleotides are TGTGCCAGCAGGGAAGGGAGGGAGGGCTCCTACAATGAGCAGTTCTTC. Translated, it gives CASREGREGSYNEQFF.

This clonotype was seen a handful of times. The rearrangement links TRBV6-1 to TRBJ2-2; 9 bases are a match to TRBD2. The germline V gene encodes CDR1 MNHNS and CDR2 SASEGT. This CDR3 has 15 residues. V shed 3 bases, J shed 7 bases, and the junction held 6 bases outside the gene matches. The CDR3 sequence is CASSDLAGMVGELFF. CDR3 DNA sequence: TGTGCCAGCAGTGACCTAGCGGGGATGGTCGGGGAGCTGTTTTTT.

This clonotype has ten or more counts. The rearrangement joins TRBV12-3 or TRBV12-4 to TRBJ2-5; D is undetermined. The CDR3 runs to 11 residues. Trimming took 6 bases from V and 5 from J, leaving 7 bases between them. The CDR3 DNA follows: TGTGCCAGCAGCTTGTCGGAGACCCAGTACTTC. As protein: CASSLSETQYF.

In this sample, this clonotype turned up a few times. V and J are TRBV19 and TRBJ2-2; no clear D gene. This CDR3 spans 14 amino acids. Germline lookup yields CDR1 LNHDA and CDR2 SQIVND (reference sequence). V lost 8 bases to trimming and J lost 2 bases, with 12 bases between them. The CDR3 region has the DNA TGTGCCAGTCGTCCGGATCGCAACACCGGGGAGCTGTTTTTT. It yields the protein CASRPDRNTGELFF.